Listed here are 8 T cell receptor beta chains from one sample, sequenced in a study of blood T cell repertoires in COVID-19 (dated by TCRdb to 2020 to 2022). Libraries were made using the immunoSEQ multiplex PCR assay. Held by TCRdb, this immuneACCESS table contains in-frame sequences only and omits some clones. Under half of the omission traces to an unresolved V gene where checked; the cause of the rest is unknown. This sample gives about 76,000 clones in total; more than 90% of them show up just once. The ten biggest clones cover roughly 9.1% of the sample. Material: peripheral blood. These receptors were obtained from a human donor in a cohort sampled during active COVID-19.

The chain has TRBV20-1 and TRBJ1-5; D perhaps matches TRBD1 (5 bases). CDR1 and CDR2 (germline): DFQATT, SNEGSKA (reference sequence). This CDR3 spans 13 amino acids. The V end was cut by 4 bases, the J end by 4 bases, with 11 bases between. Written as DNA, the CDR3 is TGCAGTGCTATTGACAGAGGGAATCAGCCCCAGCATTTT. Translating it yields CSAIDRGNQPQHF.

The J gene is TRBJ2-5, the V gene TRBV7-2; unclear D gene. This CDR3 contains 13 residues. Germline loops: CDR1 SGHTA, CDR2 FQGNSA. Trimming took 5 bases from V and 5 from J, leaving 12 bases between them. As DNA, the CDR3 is TGTGCCAGCAGCGTGAGAGGAATCGAGACCCAGTACTTC. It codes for CASSVRGIETQYF.

CDR3 DNA sequence: TGTGCCAGCAGCTTAGGGGCAGGGTCGAAGACCCAGTACTTC. As protein: CASSLGAGSKTQYF. This rearrangement joins TRBV11-3 to TRBJ2-5; D is possibly TRBD1 (5 bases). The V end was cut by 1 base, the J end by 6 bases, with 12 bases between. The germline CDR1 and CDR2 sequences are SGHNT and YENEEA. The CDR3 consists of 14 residues. Full variable domain (remainder filled in from reference TRBV11-3 and TRBJ2-5): EAGVVQSPRYKIIEKKQPVAFWCNPISGHNTLYWYLQNLGQGPELLIRYENEEAVDDSQLPKDRFSAERLKGVDSTLKIQPAELGDSAVYLCASSLGAGSKTQYFGPGTRLLVL.

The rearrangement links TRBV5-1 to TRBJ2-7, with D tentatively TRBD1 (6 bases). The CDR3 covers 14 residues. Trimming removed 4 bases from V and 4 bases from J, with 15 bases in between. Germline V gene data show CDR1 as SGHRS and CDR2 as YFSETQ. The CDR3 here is CASSLAGTPYEQYF. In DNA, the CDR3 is TGCGCCAGCAGCCTGGCCGGGACACCGTACGAGCAGTACTTC.

The CDR3 DNA reads TGTGCCAGCAGCCAGCGGACTAGCGGAAGCACAGATACGCAGTATTTT. It codes for CASSQRTSGSTDTQYF. The chain couples TRBV3-1 (or the pseudogene TRBV3-2) to TRBJ2-3; 10 bases map to TRBD2. This CDR3 is built from 16 residues. The J segment lost 0 bases and the V segment lost 3 bases, leaving 3 bases of the junction unmatched. Looked up from germline, CDR1 is LGHDT and CDR2 is YNNKEL (reference sequence).

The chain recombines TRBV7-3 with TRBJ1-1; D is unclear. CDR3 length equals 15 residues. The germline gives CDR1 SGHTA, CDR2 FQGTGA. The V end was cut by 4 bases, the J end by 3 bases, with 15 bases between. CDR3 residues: CASSSSAVSYTEAFF. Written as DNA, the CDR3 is TGTGCCAGCAGCTCGTCCGCGGTTTCTTACACTGAAGCTTTCTTT.

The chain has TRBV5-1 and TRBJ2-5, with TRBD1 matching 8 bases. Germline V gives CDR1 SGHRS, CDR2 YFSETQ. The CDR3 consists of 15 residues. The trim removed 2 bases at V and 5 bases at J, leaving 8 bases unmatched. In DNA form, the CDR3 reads TGCGCCAGCAGCTTTCAGGGGGCGGCCGAGGAGACCCAGTACTTC. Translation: CASSFQGAAEETQYF.

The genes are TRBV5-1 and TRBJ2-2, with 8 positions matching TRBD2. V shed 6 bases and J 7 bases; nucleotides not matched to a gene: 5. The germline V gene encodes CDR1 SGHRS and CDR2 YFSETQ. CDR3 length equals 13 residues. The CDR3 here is CASTHSGSGELFF. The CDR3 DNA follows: TGCGCCAGCACCCACAGCGGGAGCGGGGAGCTGTTTTTT. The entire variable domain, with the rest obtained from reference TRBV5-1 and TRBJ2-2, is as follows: KAGVTQTPRYLIKTRGQQVTLSCSPISGHRSVSWYQQTPGQGLQFLFEYFSETQRNKGNFPGRFSGRQFSNSRSEMNVSTLELGDSALYLCASTHSGSGELFFGEGSRLTVL.